This passage covers 2 T cell receptor beta chains from one sample sequenced in a study of blood T cell repertoires in COVID-19. This table comes from immunoSEQ multiplex PCR, and its TCRdb copy is limited to in-frame clones, with some not included. This repertoire shows some 250,000 clones, 80% to 85% found once; its top ten account for around 3.4%. What was sequenced was peripheral blood. All receptors derive from a woman aged 18-35 years with acute or convalescent COVID-19.

This sequence joins TRBV7-2 and TRBJ2-5; possibly TRBD2 for D (5 bases). CDR1 and CDR2 from the germline V gene are SGHTA and FQGNSA. Trimming shortened V by 8 bases and J by 0 bases, and 10 bases separated the two germline ends. CDR3 length: 13 amino acids. CDR3 coding DNA: TGTGCCAGCGGGAGCGGATACCAAGAGACCCAGTACTTC. It encodes CASGSGYQETQYF.

The rearrangement joins TRBV25-1 to TRBJ2-7; 9 bases align to TRBD1. The V gene end was trimmed by 2 bases and the J gene end by 0 bases; junction bases not matched to a gene: 5. The CDR3 spans 16 residues. Germline CDR1 reads MGHDK; CDR2 reads SYGVNS. For the CDR3, the DNA is TGTGCCAGCAGTGAAGGGGGGACAGGGCCCTCCTACGAGCAGTACTTC. Protein product: CASSEGGTGPSYEQYF.